This T cell receptor beta chain derives from a study of patients and donors after allogeneic stem cell transplantation. One entry per CDR3 protein, called by TCRdb with MiXCR from the RT-PCR reads. Found here are about a million distinct CDR3 sequences, roughly 18% of them singletons; the top ten hold roughly 6%. The CDR3 length is 13 residues. The V and J ends lost 1 base and 5 bases respectively, with 7 bases between them. Germline assignment: CDR1 SGHKS and CDR2 YYEKEE (reference sequence). This clonotype came up a few times. The J gene is TRBJ2-1, the V gene TRBV5-5; D remains ambiguous. The sample was blood, either unsorted or a sorted T cell fraction (not recorded which). The sequence was collected from a human donor who was either an allogeneic HSCT recipient or a stem cell or donor lymphocyte infusion donor (not recorded which). It is not recorded whose cells these are; they may come from a transplant donor. The chain's CDR3 is CASSLTDHNEQFF. The CDR3 DNA sequence: TGTGCCAGCAGCTTGACAGATCACAATGAGCAGTTCTTC.